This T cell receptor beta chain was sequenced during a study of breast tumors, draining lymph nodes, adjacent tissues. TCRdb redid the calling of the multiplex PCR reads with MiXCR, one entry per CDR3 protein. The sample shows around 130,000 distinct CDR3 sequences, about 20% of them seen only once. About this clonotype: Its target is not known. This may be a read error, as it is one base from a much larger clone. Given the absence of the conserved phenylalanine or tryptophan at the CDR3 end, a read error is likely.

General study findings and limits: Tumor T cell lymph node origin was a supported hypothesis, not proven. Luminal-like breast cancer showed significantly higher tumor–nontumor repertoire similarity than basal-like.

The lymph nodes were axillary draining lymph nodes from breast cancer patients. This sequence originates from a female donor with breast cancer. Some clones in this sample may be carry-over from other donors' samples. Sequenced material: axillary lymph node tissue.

The CDR3 reads CASSHVDYRYEQYL. CDR3 DNA sequence: TGTGCCAGCAGCCACGTAGATTACCGTTACGAGCAGTACCTC. The rearrangement uses TRBV3-1 and TRBJ2-7; no reliable D call. V gave up 3 bases and J gave up 4 bases, with 13 bases separating them. CDR1 and CDR2 (germline): LGHDT, YNNKEL (reference sequence). The CDR3 runs 14 residues.